Presented here are 2 T cell receptor beta chains from one specimen sequenced in a study of immunodeficiency. Assay: immunoSEQ multiplex PCR; the TCRdb copy retains only in-frame clones and omits some. This sample has roughly 3,400 clones, with approximately 90% found just once. Sequences were obtained from CD8+ T cells from blood. The receptor source for this set is a human donor in good health.

V and J are TRBV4-1 and TRBJ2-1; no clear D. Germline V gives CDR1 MGHRA, CDR2 YSYEKL. V was trimmed by 4 bases and J by 5 bases, leaving 15 bases between them. This CDR3 is built from 15 residues. The CDR3 region is CASSLRPSRDNEQFF. The CDR3 bases are TGCGCCAGCAGCCTCAGACCCTCTCGAGACAATGAGCAGTTCTTC.

The chain couples TRBV11-3 to TRBJ2-3, with D tentatively TRBD1 (6 bases). Trimming took off 5 bases at V and 2 bases at J, with 8 bases between the two ends. The germline gives CDR1 SGHNT, CDR2 YENEEA. The CDR3 runs 13 residues. The CDR3 DNA follows: TGTGCCAGCAGCGGACAGAACACAGATACGCAGTATTTT. It encodes CASSGQNTDTQYF.